This T cell receptor (beta chain) was retrieved from a study of blood T cells in healthy people across ages. For the study at large: About one barcoded beta molecule per two T cells came from capture by template switching.

A sample-barcoded 5' primer and a J-beta primer mix were used in a second PCR of about 7 to 12 cycles. With 12 random nucleotides, a template-switch adaptor tagged each individual cDNA molecule. One entry per CDR3 protein, called by TCRdb with MiXCR from the 5' RACE reads. The sample has some 860,000 distinct CDR3 sequences, approximately 60% seen once. Sequencing input: blood. This TCR derives from a man aged 35 to 55 in good health.

The CDR3 loop reads CASSQEASGSGDEQFF. The CDR3 nucleotides read TGCGCCAGCAGCCAAGAAGCTAGCGGGAGTGGGGATGAGCAGTTCTTC. This chain joins TRBV4-3 and TRBJ2-1; 10 bases align to TRBD2. V dropped 0 bases and J dropped 8; count of bases not matched to a gene: 7. The germline V gene encodes CDR1 LGHNA and CDR2 YSLEER. This CDR3 spans 16 amino acids.